The 5 T cell receptor beta chains reported below all come from one sample, sequenced in a study of blood T cell repertoires in COVID-19. The method was immunoSEQ multiplex PCR; TCRdb's version includes in-frame clones alone and lacks a portion of them. Found here are about 290,000 clones, roughly 86% of them singletons; the top ten hold 11%. The sample was peripheral blood. These TCRs come from a woman aged 25 to 39 with COVID-19, enrolled during active disease.

In regard to this clone: Other DNA sequences from this sample encode an identical CDR3 as well. The rearrangement links TRBV5-1 to TRBJ1-4, with TRBD1 as a possible D gene (5 bases). With 1 base removed from V and 5 bases from J, the gap between germline ends came to 9 bases. Per the germline V gene, CDR1 is SGHRS and CDR2 is YFSETQ. The CDR3 length is 14 residues. CDR3 coding DNA: TGCGCCAGCAGCTTGAAGGGGCAAAATGAAAAACTGTTTTTT. It codes for CASSLKGQNEKLFF.

The chain combines TRBV2 with TRBJ1-5, with D possibly TRBD1 on 6 matching bases. The CDR3 runs to 14 residues. CDR1 is SNHLY and CDR2 is FYNNEI in the germline V gene. The ends were cut back, 7 bases at V and 4 bases at J, with 14 bases in the middle. DNA for the CDR3: TGTGCCAGCAACCCGGGGAGGGGGAATCAGCCCCAGCATTTT. Its protein is CASNPGRGNQPQHF.

The chain joins TRBV29-1 to TRBJ1-2; D is unclear. This CDR3 comprises 8 residues. Germline values: CDR1 SQVTM, CDR2 ANQGSEA. The germline V and J ends were trimmed by 7 bases and 9 bases, with 6 bases remaining between them. CDR3 residues: CSGGSYTF. As DNA, the CDR3 is TGCAGCGGGGGTAGCTACACCTTC.

The J gene is TRBJ1-1, the V gene TRBV5-5; the match to TRBD1 covers 8 bases. Germline loops: CDR1 SGHKS, CDR2 YYEKEE (reference sequence). The CDR3 runs 15 residues. V lost 7 bases, J lost 5 bases, and 13 bases stayed unmatched. As DNA, the CDR3 is TGTGCCAGCCGTGGGGGGCAGGGGGCGAAAACTGAAGCTTTCTTT. Amino acid sequence: CASRGGQGAKTEAFF. Together with reference TRBV5-5 and TRBJ1-1, the CDR3 gives the full variable domain: DAGVTQSPTHLIKTRGQQVTLRCSPISGHKSVSWYQQVLGQGPQFIFQYYEKEERGRGNFPDRFSARQFPNYSSELNVNALLLGDSALYLCASRGGQGAKTEAFFGQGTRLTVV.

CDR3 residues: CASSQGSVRGGAETQYF. The CDR3 coding sequence is TGCGCCAGCAGCCAAGGGTCGGTGCGGGGGGGCGCGGAGACCCAGTACTTC. The J gene is TRBJ2-5, the V gene TRBV4-1, with TRBD2 identical over 9 bases. Looked up from germline, CDR1 is MGHRA and CDR2 is YSYEKL. Trimming at V came to 1 base and at J to 5 bases, leaving 11 bases not matched to a gene. The CDR3 loop spans 17 amino acids.